This paragraph covers one TCR beta chain sequence. These data are taken from a study of T cell responses to AZD1222 COVID-19 vaccine. Sequencing was performed with immunoSEQ multiplex PCR; in TCRdb, only in-frame clones are kept and a portion is missing. Of roughly 180,000 clones in the sample, 94% are singletons; the top ten hold 0.64%. V lost 4 bases, J lost 5 bases, and 4 bases lay in between. Per the germline V gene, CDR1 is SGHTS and CDR2 is YDEGEE. The CDR3 is made up of 10 amino acids. This chain uses TRBV5-8 with TRBJ2-7; D is uncertain. The sample was peripheral blood, taken on day 0 of AZD1222 vaccination. The clonotype originates from an adult in good health. The CDR3 DNA reads as TGTGCCAGCAGCAGTCACGAGCAGTACTTC. Its translation: CASSSHEQYF. The full variable domain, with the rest looked up from reference TRBV5-8 and TRBJ2-7, is EAGVTQSPTHLIKTRGQQATLRCSPISGHTSVYWYQQALGLGLQFLLWYDEGEERNRGNFPPRFSGRQFPNYSSELNVNALELEDSALYLCASSSHEQYFGPGTRLTVT.